This T cell receptor (beta chain) was documented in a study of monozygotic twins with inflammatory bowel disease. Study outcomes and limitations: No separation of different T cell subtypes was possible. The authors note that differing immunosuppressive treatments may have added variability to patient repertoires. Reduced clonotype sharing with other individuals was observed in IBD patients relative to healthy twins, especially with disease activity.

Of note for this clonotype: Its specificity is not known.

TCRdb re-called the 5' RACE reads; one entry per CDR3 protein, DNA not given. The sample's table shows roughly 330,000 distinct CDR3 sequences. The CDR3 runs 13 residues. Germline-derived CDR1 and CDR2 are SGHRS and YFSETQ. The rearrangement uses TRBV5-1 and TRBJ2-5. This TCR derives from a human donor with ulcerative colitis or Crohn's disease, or a healthy co-twin of an affected twin (not recorded which). Sequenced: blood. The CDR3 spells CASSGEPGETQYF. Drawing the rest from reference TRBV5-1 and TRBJ2-5, the complete variable domain is KAGVTQTPRYLIKTRGQQVTLSCSPISGHRSVSWYQQTPGQGLQFLFEYFSETQRNKGNFPGRFSGRQFSNSRSEMNVSTLELGDSALYLCASSGEPGETQYFGPGTRLLVL.